The 6 T cell receptor beta chains below were found in one sample sequenced in a study of radiation and T cells in renal cell carcinoma. Time point in this sample: blood 4 weeks post-SBRT, at nephrectomy. Treatment noted: 15 Gy SBRT to primary tumor, nephrectomy 4 weeks later. Produced via immunoSEQ multiplex PCR; TCRdb's table is partial and in-frame only. Of about 86,000 clones in the sample, 70% to 90% were seen once. This sample comprised blood, obtained from a patient whose treatment included radiotherapy and nephrectomy. Source of these receptors: a man in his forties or fifties with renal cell carcinoma.

V and J are TRBV28 and TRBJ1-1; the match to TRBD1 covers 7 bases. V lost 1 base, J lost 10 bases, and 15 bases stayed unmatched. CDR1 is MDHEN and CDR2 is SYDVKM in the germline V gene. The CDR3 spans 16 residues. DNA of the CDR3: TGTGCCAGCAGTTTATATTCTCCGACAGGGTCCGAGAGAGCTTTCTTT. It is translated as CASSLYSPTGSERAFF.

This chain links TRBV6-1 with TRBJ2-7; D perhaps matches TRBD2 (6 bases). Germline CDR1 is MNHNS and CDR2 is SASEGT. The CDR3 runs to 12 residues. Trimming stripped 3 bases from V and 4 bases from J, with 7 bases between. In nucleotides, the CDR3 is TGTGCCAGCAGTGAGGGGGGATACGAGCAGTACTTC. It specifies CASSEGGYEQYF.

The chain employs TRBV19 and TRBJ2-1, with 15 bases identical to TRBD2. The V gene end was trimmed by 4 bases and the J gene end by 0 bases; junction bases not matched to a gene: 10. This CDR3 spans 20 amino acids. Germline V gene sequence: CDR1 LNHDA, CDR2 SQIVND (reference sequence). The CDR3 sequence: CASSTSRGTSGGTSYNEQFF. CDR3 DNA: TGTGCCAGTAGTACAAGCCGCGGGACTAGCGGGGGGACCTCCTACAATGAGCAGTTCTTC.

The chain couples TRBV6-1 to TRBJ1-4; TRBD1 is a possible D gene (5 bases). The V end was cut by 7 bases, the J end by 4 bases, with 16 bases between. The CDR3 is 15 residues long. Germline lookup yields CDR1 MNHNS and CDR2 SASEGT. The CDR3 is CASTPTTGVNEKLFF. In DNA form, the CDR3 reads TGTGCCAGCACTCCAACTACGGGGGTTAATGAAAAACTGTTTTTT.

This clone showed up just a few times. The chain couples TRBV6-1 to TRBJ2-7, with a weak D call TRBD2 (6 bases). From germline, CDR1 is MNHNS and CDR2 SASEGT. V was pared by 6 bases and J by 5 bases, with 14 bases between. This CDR3 region has 13 residues. The CDR3 protein is CASRPQGLDEQYF. CDR3 in DNA: TGTGCCAGCAGGCCCCAGGGACTCGACGAGCAGTACTTC.

The chain employs TRBV4-1 and TRBJ1-5; 7 bases are shared with TRBD1. V lost 4 bases to trimming and J lost 2 bases; unmatched junction nucleotides: 5. This CDR3 comprises 15 residues. Germline V gene lookup returns CDR1 MGHRA and CDR2 YSYEKL. The CDR3 coding sequence is TGCGCCAGCAGCCCGAGACAGGGAGGCAATCAGCCCCAGCATTTT. Translated, it gives CASSPRQGGNQPQHF.